The sample holds many counts of the clone carrying this TCR beta chain. Antigen unknown. This specimen belongs to a study of T cells in Graves' hyperthyroidism and ophthalmopathy. Whole-study findings and limits: Progression to ophthalmopathy was predicted a median of approximately 6.4 months early.

The CDR3 is 13 residues long. V was clipped by 0 bases and J by 7 bases, with 7 bases between them. In germline, CDR1 is LGHDT, CDR2 YNNKEL (reference sequence). Amplification targeted TCR beta CDR3 regions from RNA transcripts. The HTBI primer set was used in a first-round RT-PCR of the TCR CDR3. TCRdb used MiXCR to reprocess the multiplex PCR reads, holding one entry per CDR3 protein. The sample shows 300,000 to 500,000 distinct CDR3 sequences, more than 12% of them seen only once. For ophthalmopathy patients, the Clinical Activity Score was at least 3 and the NOSPECS grade at least 4; duration was under 3 months. Not enrolled were patients with uncontrolled infection, other autoimmune disease, pregnancy or lactation. Clinical symptoms, serum thyroxine and TRAb, thyroid ultrasound and orbital computed tomography were used for the diagnoses.

The rearrangement links TRBV3-1 to TRBJ2-1, with no clear D. Sequenced input: blood. The TCR was taken from a middle-aged man with Graves' ophthalmopathy. The CDR3 sequence is CASSQDPVNEQFF. CDR3 DNA: TGTGCCAGCAGCCAAGATCCCGTTAATGAGCAGTTCTTC.